A selection of T cell receptor beta chains follows, all from one sample in a study of cytomegalovirus exposure and HLA in healthy donors. The assay was immunoSEQ multiplex PCR, and TCRdb's table has in-frame clones only and misses some. The sample records approximately 280,000 clones, about nine tenths being singletons. What was sequenced was PBMCs. The source is a middle-aged man in good health and CMV-seropositive. CDR3s include the opening cysteine and the closing phenylalanine or tryptophan. Each record gives: clone size, J gene, CDR3 length, D gene, V gene, CDR3 DNA, CDR3 protein. The D gene is left open where the match is weak. Part of the rows lack a size; the others show once, few, many or a class for expanded clones.

abundance: NA
j_gene: TRBJ1-1
len: 14
d_gene: NA
v_gene: TRBV6-1
CDR3nt: TGTGCCAGCAGTGGACTGACAGAGAACACTGAAGCTTTCTTT
CDR3aa: CASSGLTENTEAFF

abundance: NA
j_gene: TRBJ2-2
len: 11
d_gene: NA
v_gene: TRBV27
CDR3nt: TGTGCCACCTCGAACACCGGGGAGCTGTTTTTT
CDR3aa: CATSNTGELFF

abundance: NA
j_gene: TRBJ2-7
len: 19
d_gene: TRBD2
v_gene: TRBV11-2
CDR3nt: TGTGCCAGCAGCTCCGACCCGGGACTAGCACCAATACCACTTAGGGAGCAGTACTTC
CDR3aa: CASSSDPGLAPIPLREQYF

abundance: NA
j_gene: TRBJ2-1
len: 16
d_gene: TRBD1
v_gene: TRBV7-3
CDR3nt: TGTGCCAGCAGCTTAATAAGGACAGGGGGCTACAATGAGCAGTTCTTC
CDR3aa: CASSLIRTGGYNEQFF

abundance: NA
j_gene: TRBJ2-7
len: 14
d_gene: NA
v_gene: TRBV10-2
CDR3nt: TGCGCCAGCAGTGGACAGGCCTTTACCTACGAGCAGTACTTC
CDR3aa: CASSGQAFTYEQYF

abundance: NA
j_gene: TRBJ2-5
len: 15
d_gene: TRBD1
v_gene: TRBV5-1
CDR3nt: TGCGCCAGCAGCCGATCGACAGGGGACCAAGAGACCCAGTACTTC
CDR3aa: CASSRSTGDQETQYF

abundance: NA
j_gene: TRBJ2-6
len: 15
d_gene: NA
v_gene: TRBV7-9
CDR3nt: TGTGCCAGCAGTTCCAGGGGTACTGGGGCCAACGTCCTGACTTTC
CDR3aa: CASSSRGTGANVLTF

abundance: once
j_gene: TRBJ2-7
len: 15
d_gene: TRBD2
v_gene: TRBV5-1
CDR3nt: TGCGCCAGCAGCTTGGATAGCGGGAGTACCTACGAGCAGTACTTC
CDR3aa: CASSLDSGSTYEQYF

abundance: NA
j_gene: TRBJ1-5
len: 15
d_gene: TRBD1
v_gene: TRBV6-5
CDR3nt: TGTGCCAGCAGTCCGGACAGGGGTTATAATCAGCCCCAGCATTTT
CDR3aa: CASSPDRGYNQPQHF

abundance: NA
j_gene: TRBJ2-2
len: 17
d_gene: TRBD1
v_gene: TRBV11-2
CDR3nt: TGTGCCAGCAGCTTAGGGATTACTCAGACAGGGACCGGGGAGCTGTTTTTT
CDR3aa: CASSLGITQTGTGELFF

abundance: NA
j_gene: TRBJ2-3
len: 15
d_gene: TRBD1
v_gene: TRBV30
CDR3nt: TGTGCCTGGAGTGCGGGACAGGGACTCGGGGATACGCAGTATTTT
CDR3aa: CAWSAGQGLGDTQYF

abundance: NA
j_gene: TRBJ2-3
len: 16
d_gene: NA
v_gene: TRBV5-1
CDR3nt: TGCGCCAGCAGCTTGGCCTCGGCGGGATTCACAGATACGCAGTATTTT
CDR3aa: CASSLASAGFTDTQYF

abundance: NA
j_gene: TRBJ2-1
len: 15
d_gene: TRBD1
v_gene: TRBV6-6
CDR3nt: TGTGCCAGCAGTTTGACAGGGAGCTCCTACAATGAGCAGTTCTTC
CDR3aa: CASSLTGSSYNEQFF

abundance: NA
j_gene: TRBJ2-7
len: 14
d_gene: NA
v_gene: TRBV4-1
CDR3nt: TGCGCCAGCAGCCAAGGGGGTGGGGGCCACGAGCAGTACTTC
CDR3aa: CASSQGGGGHEQYF

abundance: NA
j_gene: TRBJ1-2
len: 13
d_gene: NA
v_gene: TRBV25-1
CDR3nt: TGTGCCAGCAGTGAACAGACTTGGTATGGCTACACCTTC
CDR3aa: CASSEQTWYGYTF

abundance: NA
j_gene: TRBJ2-2
len: 16
d_gene: TRBD1
v_gene: TRBV6-4
CDR3nt: TGTGCCAGCAGTGCCGCGGACAGGGGGCGCCCCGGGGAGCTGTTTTTT
CDR3aa: CASSAADRGRPGELFF

abundance: NA
j_gene: TRBJ2-7
len: 15
d_gene: NA
v_gene: TRBV18
CDR3nt: TGTGCCAGCTCACCATCACAGGGATTCTATGGGGAGCAGTACTTC
CDR3aa: CASSPSQGFYGEQYF

abundance: once
j_gene: TRBJ2-2
len: 16
d_gene: NA
v_gene: TRBV5-1
CDR3nt: TGCGCCAGCAGCTTGGACCCGGGAGAGGGCACCGGGGAGCTGTTTTTT
CDR3aa: CASSLDPGEGTGELFF

abundance: NA
j_gene: TRBJ2-4
len: 15
d_gene: NA
v_gene: TRBV4-3
CDR3nt: TGCGCCAGCAGCCAAGGCGCCAGACAGGAAAACATTCAGTACTTC
CDR3aa: CASSQGARQENIQYF

abundance: NA
j_gene: TRBJ2-7
len: 16
d_gene: TRBD1
v_gene: TRBV27
CDR3nt: TGTGCCAGCAGTAGGTGTGTGACAGGGGGTTGTCGCGAGCAGTACTTC
CDR3aa: CASSRCVTGGCREQYF

abundance: NA
j_gene: TRBJ1-2
len: 14
d_gene: TRBD1
v_gene: TRBV7-8
CDR3nt: TGTGCCAGCAGCTTCGAGGGGGCGCGGTATGGCTACACCTTC
CDR3aa: CASSFEGARYGYTF

abundance: NA
j_gene: TRBJ2-7
len: 13
d_gene: TRBD1
v_gene: TRBV6-5
CDR3nt: TGTGCCAGCAGTCAGGACAGGGGAGACGAGCAGTACTTC
CDR3aa: CASSQDRGDEQYF

abundance: once
j_gene: TRBJ1-1
len: 14
d_gene: TRBD1
v_gene: TRBV18
CDR3nt: TGTGCCAGCTCACGCGACAGGGGGAACACTGAAGCTTTCTTT
CDR3aa: CASSRDRGNTEAFF

abundance: NA
j_gene: TRBJ2-3
len: 15
d_gene: TRBD1
v_gene: TRBV5-1
CDR3nt: TGCGCCAGCAGCCGGGACAGGGCACGCACAGATACGCAGTATTTT
CDR3aa: CASSRDRARTDTQYF

abundance: NA
j_gene: TRBJ1-3
len: 15
d_gene: TRBD1
v_gene: TRBV6-6
CDR3nt: TGTGCCAGCAGTTCCGGACAGGGAGCTGGAAACACCATATATTTT
CDR3aa: CASSSGQGAGNTIYF

abundance: few
j_gene: TRBJ1-1
len: 14
d_gene: NA
v_gene: TRBV18
CDR3nt: TGTGCCAGCTCAGGGGGCAAGAGAAGCACTGAAGCTTTCTTT
CDR3aa: CASSGGKRSTEAFF

abundance: NA
j_gene: TRBJ2-3
len: 14
d_gene: NA
v_gene: TRBV2
CDR3nt: TGTGCCAGCAGCCAACAGGGGGGGGGAGATACGCAGTATTTT
CDR3aa: CASSQQGGGDTQYF

abundance: NA
j_gene: TRBJ1-1
len: 17
d_gene: TRBD1
v_gene: TRBV5-1
CDR3nt: TGCGCCAGCAGCTTGGCCGGGACAGGGGCCGCTGATACTGAAGCTTTCTTT
CDR3aa: CASSLAGTGAADTEAFF

abundance: NA
j_gene: TRBJ2-1
len: 16
d_gene: NA
v_gene: TRBV28
CDR3nt: TGTGCCAGCGCGGGACAGCGGGAGAGCTCCTACAATGAGCAGTTCTTC
CDR3aa: CASAGQRESSYNEQFF

abundance: NA
j_gene: TRBJ2-3
len: 15
d_gene: TRBD2
v_gene: TRBV6-5
CDR3nt: TGTGCCAGCAGCCCAGCGGGACCCTCCACAGATACGCAGTATTTT
CDR3aa: CASSPAGPSTDTQYF

abundance: NA
j_gene: TRBJ2-5
len: 16
d_gene: TRBD2
v_gene: TRBV7-2
CDR3nt: TGTGCCAGCAGCTTAGCGCCTTATAGCGGGAGCGAGACCCAGTACTTC
CDR3aa: CASSLAPYSGSETQYF